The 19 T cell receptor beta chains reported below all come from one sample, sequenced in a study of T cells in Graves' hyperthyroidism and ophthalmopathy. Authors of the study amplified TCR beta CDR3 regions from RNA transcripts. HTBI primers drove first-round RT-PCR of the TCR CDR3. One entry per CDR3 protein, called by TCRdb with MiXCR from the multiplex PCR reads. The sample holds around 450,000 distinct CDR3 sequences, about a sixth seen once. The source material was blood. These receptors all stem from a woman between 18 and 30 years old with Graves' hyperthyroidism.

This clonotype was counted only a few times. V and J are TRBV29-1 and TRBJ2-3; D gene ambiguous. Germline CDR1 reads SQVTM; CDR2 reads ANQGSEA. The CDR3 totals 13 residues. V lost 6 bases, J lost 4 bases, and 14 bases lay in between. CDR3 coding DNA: TGCAGCGTGAACCGTCTATTAGCAGATACGCAGTATTTT. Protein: CSVNRLLADTQYF.

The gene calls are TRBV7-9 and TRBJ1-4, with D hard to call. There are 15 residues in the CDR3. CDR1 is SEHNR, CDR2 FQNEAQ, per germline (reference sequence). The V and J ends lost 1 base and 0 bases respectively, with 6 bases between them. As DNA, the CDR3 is TGTGCCAGCAGCTTAGTTGGGACAACTAATGAAAAACTGTTTTTT. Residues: CASSLVGTTNEKLFF.

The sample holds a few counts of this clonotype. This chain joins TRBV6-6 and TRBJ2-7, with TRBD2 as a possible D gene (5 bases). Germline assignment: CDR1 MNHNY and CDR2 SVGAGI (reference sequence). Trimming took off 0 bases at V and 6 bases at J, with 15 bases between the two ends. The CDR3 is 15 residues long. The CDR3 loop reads CASSYSTGNLGEQYF. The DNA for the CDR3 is TGTGCCAGCAGTTACTCGACGGGGAACTTGGGCGAGCAGTACTTC.

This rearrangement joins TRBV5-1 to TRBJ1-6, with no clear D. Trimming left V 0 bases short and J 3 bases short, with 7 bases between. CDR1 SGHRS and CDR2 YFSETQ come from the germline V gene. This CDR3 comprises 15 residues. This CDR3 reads CASSLVQHYNSPLHF. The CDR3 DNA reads TGCGCCAGCAGCTTGGTCCAACACTATAATTCACCCCTCCACTTT.

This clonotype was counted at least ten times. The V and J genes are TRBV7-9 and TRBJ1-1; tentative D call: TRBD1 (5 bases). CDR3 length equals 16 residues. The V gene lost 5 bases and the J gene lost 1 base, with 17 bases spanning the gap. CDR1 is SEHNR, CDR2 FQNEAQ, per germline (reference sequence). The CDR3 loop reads CASSGGGPIQNTEAFF. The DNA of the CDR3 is TGTGCCAGCAGCGGGGGAGGTCCGATACAGAACACTGAAGCTTTCTTT.

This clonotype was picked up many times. The CDR3 DNA is TGTGCCAGCAGGGCGCCATCGGGACAGGGGGCCGTCAATGAGCAGTTCTTC. Translating it yields CASRAPSGQGAVNEQFF. The chain carries TRBV7-3 and TRBJ2-1, with 12 bases fitting TRBD1. Germline CDR1 reads SGHTA; CDR2 reads FQGTGA. Unmatched junction bases numbered 12, after V lost 6 bases and J lost 6 bases. This CDR3 is 17 amino acids long.

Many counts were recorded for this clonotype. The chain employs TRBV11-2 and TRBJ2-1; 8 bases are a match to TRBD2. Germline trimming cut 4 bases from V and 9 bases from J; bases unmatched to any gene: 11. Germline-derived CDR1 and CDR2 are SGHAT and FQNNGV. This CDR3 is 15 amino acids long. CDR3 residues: CASSSLQGLVAEQFF. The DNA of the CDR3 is TGTGCCAGCAGCTCCTTACAGGGACTAGTTGCTGAGCAGTTCTTC.

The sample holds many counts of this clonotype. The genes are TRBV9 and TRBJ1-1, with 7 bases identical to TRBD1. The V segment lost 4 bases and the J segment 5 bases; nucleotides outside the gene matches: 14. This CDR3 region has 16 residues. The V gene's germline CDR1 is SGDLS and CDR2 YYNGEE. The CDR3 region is CASSPGQDRATTEAFF. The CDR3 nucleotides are TGTGCCAGCAGCCCGGGGCAAGACAGGGCGACGACTGAAGCTTTCTTT.

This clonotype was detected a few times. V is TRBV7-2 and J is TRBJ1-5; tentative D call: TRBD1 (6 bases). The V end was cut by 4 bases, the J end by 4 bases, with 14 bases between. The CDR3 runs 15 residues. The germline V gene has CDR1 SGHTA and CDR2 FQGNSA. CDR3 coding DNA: TGTGCCAGCAGCTCCGAGGGGGTGACGAATCAGCCCCAGCATTTT. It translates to CASSSEGVTNQPQHF. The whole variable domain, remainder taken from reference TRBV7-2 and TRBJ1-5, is GAGVSQSPSNKVTEKGKDVELRCDPISGHTALYWYRQSLGQGLEFLIYFQGNSAPDKSGLPSDRFSAERTGGSVSTLTIQRTQQEDSAVYLCASSSEGVTNQPQHFGDGTRLSIL.

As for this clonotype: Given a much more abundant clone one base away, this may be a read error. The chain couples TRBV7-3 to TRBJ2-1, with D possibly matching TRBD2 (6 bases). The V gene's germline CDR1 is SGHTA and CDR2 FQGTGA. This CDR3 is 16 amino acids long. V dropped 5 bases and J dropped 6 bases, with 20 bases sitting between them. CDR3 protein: CASSPYPAGWVNEQFF. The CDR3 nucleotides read TGTGCCAGCAGCCCTTACCCCGCGGGATGGGTCAATGAGCAGTTCTTC.

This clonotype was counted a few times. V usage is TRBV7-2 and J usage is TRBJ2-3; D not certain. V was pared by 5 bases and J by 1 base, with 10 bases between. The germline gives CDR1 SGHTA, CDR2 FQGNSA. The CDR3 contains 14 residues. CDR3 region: CASSPTLGTDTQYF. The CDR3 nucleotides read TGTGCCAGCAGCCCCACCCTAGGCACAGATACGCAGTATTTT.

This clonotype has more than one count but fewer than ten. CDR3 bases: TGTGCCAGCAGCGGGGGGACAGTAAGTAGGTCACCCCTCCACTTT. Amino acids: CASSGGTVSRSPLHF. The chain employs TRBV7-2 and TRBJ1-6; 7 nucleotides align to TRBD1. Trimming cost V 5 bases and J 10 bases; bases outside gene matches: 11. This CDR3 is built from 15 residues. CDR1 and CDR2 from the germline V gene are SGHTA and FQGNSA.

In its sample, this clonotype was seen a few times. The CDR3 protein is CSAWTSPTRAHSYEQYF. As DNA, the CDR3 is TGCAGTGCTTGGACTAGCCCAACTCGGGCACACTCCTACGAGCAGTACTTC. The J gene is TRBJ2-7, the V gene TRBV20-1; 8 nucleotides align to TRBD2. V shed 5 bases and J 0 bases; nucleotides not matched to a gene: 15. Germline V gene sequence: CDR1 DFQATT, CDR2 SNEGSKA (reference sequence). The CDR3 length is 17 residues.

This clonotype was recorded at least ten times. The DNA for the CDR3 is TGTGCCAGCTCACCAAAGGGGGCGGTTGAGCAGTTCTTC. Its protein product is CASSPKGAVEQFF. The chain employs TRBV18 and TRBJ2-1; TRBD1 aligns across 7 bases. Trimming cost V 2 bases and J 9 bases; bases outside gene matches: 4. Germline V lookup: CDR1 KGHSH, CDR2 LQKENI. This CDR3 contains 13 residues.

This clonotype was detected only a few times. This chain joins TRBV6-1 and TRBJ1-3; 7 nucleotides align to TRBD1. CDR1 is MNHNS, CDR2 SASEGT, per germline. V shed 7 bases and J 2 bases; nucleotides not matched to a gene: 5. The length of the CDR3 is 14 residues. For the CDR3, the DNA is TGTGCCAGCATACAGGGGTTACCTGGAAACACCATATATTTT. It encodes CASIQGLPGNTIYF.

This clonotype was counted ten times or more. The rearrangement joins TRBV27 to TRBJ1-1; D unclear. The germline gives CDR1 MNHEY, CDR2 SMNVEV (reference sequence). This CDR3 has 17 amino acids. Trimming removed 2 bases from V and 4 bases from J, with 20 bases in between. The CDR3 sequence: CASSLANPGPRGTEAFF. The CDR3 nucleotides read TGTGCCAGCAGTTTAGCGAATCCGGGCCCTCGAGGCACTGAAGCTTTCTTT.

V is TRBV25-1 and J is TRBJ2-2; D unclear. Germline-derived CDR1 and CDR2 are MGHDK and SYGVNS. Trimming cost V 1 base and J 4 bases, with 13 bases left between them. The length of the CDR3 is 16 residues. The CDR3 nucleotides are TGTGCCAGCAGTGAATTAGGTTTCCGGGCCACCGGGGAGCTGTTTTTT. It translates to CASSELGFRATGELFF.

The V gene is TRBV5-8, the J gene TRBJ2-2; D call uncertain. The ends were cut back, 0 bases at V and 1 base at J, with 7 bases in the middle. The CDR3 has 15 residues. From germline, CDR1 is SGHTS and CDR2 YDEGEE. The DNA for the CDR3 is TGTGCCAGCAGCTTGGTGGCGTTGAACACCGGGGAGCTGTTTTTT. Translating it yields CASSLVALNTGELFF. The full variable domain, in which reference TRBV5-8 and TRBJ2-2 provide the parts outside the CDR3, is EAGVTQSPTHLIKTRGQQATLRCSPISGHTSVYWYQQALGLGLQFLLWYDEGEERNRGNFPPRFSGRQFPNYSSELNVNALELEDSALYLCASSLVALNTGELFFGEGSRLTVL.

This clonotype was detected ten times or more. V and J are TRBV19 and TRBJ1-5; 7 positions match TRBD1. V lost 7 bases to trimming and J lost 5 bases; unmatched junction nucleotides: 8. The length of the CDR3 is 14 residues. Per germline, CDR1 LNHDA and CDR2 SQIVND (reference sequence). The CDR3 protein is CASTAQGPYQPQHF. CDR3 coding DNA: TGTGCCAGTACCGCACAGGGGCCCTATCAGCCCCAGCATTTT.